This passage covers 15 T cell receptor beta chains from one sample sequenced in a study of blood T cell repertoires in COVID-19. Sequenced by immunoSEQ multiplex PCR; TCRdb stores in-frame clones only, minus some. The data show a few hundred thousand clones, roughly 88% seen once. The sample comprised peripheral blood. These receptors were collected from a human donor in a cohort sampled during active COVID-19.

The rearrangement links TRBV30 to TRBJ1-5; the D is unclear. Trimming stripped 0 bases from V and 8 bases from J, with 11 bases between. Germline CDR1 reads GTSNPN; CDR2 reads SVGIG (reference sequence). This CDR3 is 13 amino acids long. The CDR3 spells CAWSVSRVEPQHF. In DNA, the CDR3 is TGTGCCTGGAGTGTCTCCCGCGTTGAGCCCCAGCATTTT.

V gene TRBV5-4 combines with J gene TRBJ1-6, with D possibly being TRBD1 (6 bases). From germline, CDR1 is SGHNT and CDR2 YYREEE (reference sequence). There are 14 residues in the CDR3. V dropped 1 base and J dropped 9 bases, with 11 bases sitting between them. The CDR3 is CASSLRDTLSPLHF. The CDR3 DNA follows: TGTGCCAGCAGCTTGAGGGACACTCTTTCACCCCTCCACTTT. The full variable domain, in which reference TRBV5-4 and TRBJ1-6 provide the parts outside the CDR3, is ETGVTQSPTHLIKTRGQQVTLRCSSQSGHNTVSWYQQALGQGPQFIFQYYREEENGRGNFPPRFSGLQFPNYSSELNVNALELDDSALYLCASSLRDTLSPLHFGNGTRLTVT.

The chain joins TRBV30 to TRBJ2-3; D is unresolved. The CDR3 is 11 residues long. In germline, CDR1 is GTSNPN, CDR2 SVGIG (reference sequence). The V gene lost 3 bases and the J gene lost 6 bases, with 7 bases spanning the gap. The CDR3 region is CAWSLSDTQYF. CDR3 in DNA: TGTGCCTGGAGCCTCTCGGATACGCAGTATTTT.

CDR3 residues: CATSEPGQGQGYTF. The CDR3 DNA reads as TGTGCCACCAGTGAGCCAGGACAGGGACAGGGCTACACCTTC. The chain uses TRBV24-1 and TRBJ1-2; 8 positions agree with TRBD1. The CDR3 runs to 14 residues. Germline V gene lookup returns CDR1 KGHDR and CDR2 SFDVKD. V gave up 4 bases and J gave up 8 bases; unmatched junction bases: 8.

The rearrangement uses TRBV28 and TRBJ1-2, with TRBD1 identical over 8 bases. J gave up 3 bases and V 8 bases, and 8 bases lay outside the gene matches. This CDR3 spans 14 amino acids. CDR1 and CDR2 from the germline V gene are MDHEN and SYDVKM. CDR3 nucleotide sequence: TGTGCCAGCCGGGCGCAGGGGGCTGACTATGGCTACACCTTC. Translating gives CASRAQGADYGYTF.

J is TRBJ1-5 and V is TRBV7-9; the match to TRBD1 covers 7 bases. V dropped 3 bases and J dropped 0; count of bases not matched to a gene: 5. This CDR3 is built from 16 residues. Germline V gives CDR1 SEHNR, CDR2 FQNEAQ (reference sequence). CDR3 bases: TGTGCCAGCAGCTTGGGACAGTCCTATAGCAATCAGCCCCAGCATTTT. Translated: CASSLGQSYSNQPQHF.

This chain uses TRBV4-1 with TRBJ1-1; D remains ambiguous. V was pared by 1 base and J by 1 base, with 16 bases between. Germline CDR1 is MGHRA and CDR2 is YSYEKL. The CDR3 loop spans 17 amino acids. Here the CDR3 DNA reads TGCGCCAGCAGCCAAGGGGAGTTGCGGAGGACGAACACTGAAGCTTTCTTT. Translating gives CASSQGELRRTNTEAFF.

This chain connects TRBV28 to TRBJ1-2; 7 nucleotides line up with TRBD1. With 6 bases clipped from V and 3 bases from J, the junction kept 13 bases outside the gene matches. The V gene's germline CDR1 is MDHEN and CDR2 SYDVKM. The CDR3 contains 16 residues. CDR3 coding DNA: TGTGCCAGCAGCAAGGAAAGGACAGGAATAGACTATGGCTACACCTTC. This codes for CASSKERTGIDYGYTF.

This sequence joins TRBV5-4 and TRBJ2-7; a weak D match, TRBD2 (6 bases). Germline assignment: CDR1 SGHNT and CDR2 YYREEE (reference sequence). The CDR3 runs 15 residues. Trimming cost V 4 bases and J 2 bases, with 16 bases left between them. CDR3 DNA sequence: TGTGCCAGCAGCCCCCAGAGCGGGCTTCCCTACGAGCAGTACTTC. Amino acids: CASSPQSGLPYEQYF.

The CDR3 DNA reads as TGTGCCAGCAGGCAGACTAGCGGGGCAGTGTACGAGCAGTACTTC. Amino acids: CASRQTSGAVYEQYF. This chain connects TRBV6-5 to TRBJ2-7; 11 bases are a match to TRBD2. Germline CDR1 is MNHEY and CDR2 is SVGAGI. CDR3 length: 15 amino acids. J lost 4 bases, V lost 6 bases, and 8 bases had no gene match.

This chain connects TRBV2 to TRBJ2-3; D is undetermined. The CDR3 has 15 amino acids. Trimming left V 6 bases short and J 0 bases short, with 13 bases between. Germline lookup yields CDR1 SNHLY and CDR2 FYNNEI. The CDR3 region is CASRRRVYSTDTQYF. The CDR3, as DNA: TGTGCCAGCAGGAGGAGAGTATATAGCACAGATACGCAGTATTTT.

The V call is TRBV5-1, the J call TRBJ1-3; TRBD1 matches at 7 bases. With V trimmed by 7 bases and J by 3 bases, 7 bases remained unmatched. The CDR3 runs 14 residues. CDR1 and CDR2 from the germline V gene are SGHRS and YFSETQ. The CDR3 reads CASGEGAGGNTIYF. CDR3 nucleotides: TGCGCCAGCGGTGAGGGGGCAGGTGGAAACACCATATATTTT.

This chain connects TRBV2 to TRBJ2-5; D ambiguous. The CDR3 covers 15 residues. The germline gives CDR1 SNHLY, CDR2 FYNNEI. V was pared by 4 bases and J by 2 bases, with 14 bases between. CDR3 region: CASSALRQVQETQYF. CDR3 bases: TGTGCCAGCAGTGCTCTCCGACAAGTGCAAGAGACCCAGTACTTC. Full variable domain (remainder filled in from reference TRBV2 and TRBJ2-5): EPEVTQTPSHQVTQMGQEVILRCVPISNHLYFYWYRQILGQKVEFLVSFYNNEISEKSEIFDDQFSVERPDGSNFTLKIRSTKLEDSAMYFCASSALRQVQETQYFGPGTRLLVL.

The chain recombines TRBV2 with TRBJ1-6, with D hard to call. Trimming pared 0 bases from V and 2 bases from J, leaving 14 bases between. The CDR3 is 18 amino acids. Germline V lookup: CDR1 SNHLY, CDR2 FYNNEI. The CDR3 DNA follows: TGTGCCAGCAGTGAAGCGCTTCCTGGCAGGACCTATAATTCACCCCTCCACTTT. Protein product: CASSEALPGRTYNSPLHF.

This chain links TRBV19 with TRBJ1-4, with a possible D match to TRBD1 (6 bases). Germline loops: CDR1 LNHDA, CDR2 SQIVND (reference sequence). V was shortened by 1 base and J by 13 bases, with 22 bases between the two germline ends. The CDR3 sequence is 16 residues long. The CDR3 loop is CASSIAGRGIINGLFF. CDR3 DNA sequence: TGTGCCAGTAGTATAGCCGGCAGGGGCATAATAAACGGACTGTTTTTT.